This TCR beta chain was captured in a study of T-cell reconstitution after alpha-beta-depleted transplantation in children. Trimming at V came to 6 bases and at J to 5 bases, leaving 6 bases not matched to a gene. Germline loops: CDR1 WSHSY, CDR2 SAAADI. The CDR3 extends over 15 amino acids. Molecular barcoding with unique molecular identifiers was used for the TCRbeta library. MiXCR, applied by TCRdb to the PCR reads, yields one record per CDR3 protein. The profile shows some 600,000 distinct CDR3 sequences, 16% of them singletons. V is TRBV10-2 and J is TRBJ2-2; 10 bases are shared with TRBD2. This clonotype was obtained from a human donor who donated a stem cell graft to a child with acute myeloid leukemia. Sequenced material: PBMCs from the stem cell graft donor, taken from the stem cell graft. The CDR3 nucleotides read TGCGCCAGCAGACTTGGGACTAGCGAAACCGGGGAGCTGTTTTTT. This gives the protein CASRLGTSETGELFF.